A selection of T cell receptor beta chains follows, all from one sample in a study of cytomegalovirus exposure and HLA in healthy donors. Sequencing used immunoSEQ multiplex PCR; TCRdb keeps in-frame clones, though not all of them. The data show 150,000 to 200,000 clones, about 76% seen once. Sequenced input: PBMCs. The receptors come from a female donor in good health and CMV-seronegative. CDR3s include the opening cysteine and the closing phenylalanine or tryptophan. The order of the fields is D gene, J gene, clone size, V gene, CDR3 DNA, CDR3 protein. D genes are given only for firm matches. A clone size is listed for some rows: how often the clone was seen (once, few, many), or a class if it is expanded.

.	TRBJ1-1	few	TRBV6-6	TGTGCCAGCACCTTGACAGCTGAGAACACTGAAGCTTTCTTT	CASTLTAENTEAFF
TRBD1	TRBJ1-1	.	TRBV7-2	TGTGCCAGCAGCCAACAGGGGCTGGGTGAAGCTTTCTTT	CASSQQGLGEAFF
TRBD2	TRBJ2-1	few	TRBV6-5	TGTGCCAGCAGTACGGGGGGAGCCAACCGGAATGAGCAGTTCTTC	CASSTGGANRNEQFF
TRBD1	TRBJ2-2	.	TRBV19	TGTGCCAGTAGTACGACAGGGGGTCAAACCGGGGAGCTGTTTTTT	CASSTTGGQTGELFF
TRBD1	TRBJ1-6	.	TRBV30	TGTGCCTGGAGTGAGGACAGGCGTCTGTCGGGGGGGTCACCCCTCCACTTT	CAWSEDRRLSGGSPLHF
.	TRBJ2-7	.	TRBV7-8	TGTGCCAGCAGCTACCTCTCGAGCTCCTACGAGCAGTACTTC	CASSYLSSSYEQYF
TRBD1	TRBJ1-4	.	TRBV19	TGTGCCAGTAGTCTCGGACAGGGGTCTGAAAAACTGTTTTTT	CASSLGQGSEKLFF
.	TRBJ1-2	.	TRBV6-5	TGTGCCAGCAGTTACAACGGTGGTGGCTACACCTTC	CASSYNGGGYTF
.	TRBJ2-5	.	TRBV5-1	TGCGCCAGCAGCTTGGGGCAGATCCAAGAGACCCAGTACTTC	CASSLGQIQETQYF
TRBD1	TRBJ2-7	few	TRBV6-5	TGTGCCAGCAGATCCGACAGGGTCTCCTACGAGCAGTACTTC	CASRSDRVSYEQYF
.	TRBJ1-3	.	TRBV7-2	TGTGCCAGCAGCTTAGTGGCGACATCTGGAAACACCATATATTTT	CASSLVATSGNTIYF
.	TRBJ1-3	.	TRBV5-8	TGTGCCAGCAGCTTGGCCGGTGATCCTGGAAACACCATATATTTT	CASSLAGDPGNTIYF
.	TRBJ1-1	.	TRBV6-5	TGTGCCAGCAGTTACAACAGGGTGATGGCTTTCTTT	CASSYNRVMAFF
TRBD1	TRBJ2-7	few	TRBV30	TGTGCCTGGAGCCGGGACAGGGCCGCGAACGAGCAGTACTTC	CAWSRDRAANEQYF
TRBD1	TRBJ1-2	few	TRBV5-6	TGTGCCAGCAGCCGCGGGGGACAGGGGGCGAGTGGCTACACCTTC	CASSRGGQGASGYTF
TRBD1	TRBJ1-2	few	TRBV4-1	TGCGCCAGCAGCCAGGGGGGACAGGGGGCGATCGGCTACACCTTC	CASSQGGQGAIGYTF
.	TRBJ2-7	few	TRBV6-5	TGTGCCAGCAGTTACGTCCTCGGCGAGCAGTACTTC	CASSYVLGEQYF
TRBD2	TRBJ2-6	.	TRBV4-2	TGTGCCAGCAGCCAAGAAGCGGGAGTTGGGGCCAACGTCCTGACTTTC	CASSQEAGVGANVLTF
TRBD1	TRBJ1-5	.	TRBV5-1	TGCGCCAGCAGCTCAACTACAGGGGAGCAGCCCCAGCATTTT	CASSSTTGEQPQHF
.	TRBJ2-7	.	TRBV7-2	TGTGCCAGCAGCTTTGGTCAGGGGAGCGAGCAGTACTTC	CASSFGQGSEQYF
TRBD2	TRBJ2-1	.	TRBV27	TGTGCCAGCAGTCCCTCCCCGGGACTAGAGTGGGTTGAGCAGTTCTTC	CASSPSPGLEWVEQFF
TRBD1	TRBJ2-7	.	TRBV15	TGTGCCACCAGCAGGCCGGGACAGGGCTACGAGCAGTACTTC	CATSRPGQGYEQYF
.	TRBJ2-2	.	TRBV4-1	TGCGCCAGCAGCCAAGTTTTAGTCCAGCGGTCGAACACCGGGGAGCTGTTTTTT	CASSQVLVQRSNTGELFF
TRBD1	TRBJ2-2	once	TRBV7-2	TGTGCCAGCAGCCAGGGGAGACAGGGGTTCAGCACCGGGGAGCTGTTTTTT	CASSQGRQGFSTGELFF
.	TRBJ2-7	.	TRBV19	TGTGCCACCAACTCCCCCGGGGTGGAGCAGTACTTC	CATNSPGVEQYF
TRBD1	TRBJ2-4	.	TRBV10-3	TGTGCCATCAGTGAGGAGGGGACAGGGAAAAACATTCAGTACTTC	CAISEEGTGKNIQYF
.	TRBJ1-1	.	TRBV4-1	TGCGCCAGCAGCCGGCTCTCGAGTGGGCGGGACACTGAAGCTTTCTTT	CASSRLSSGRDTEAFF
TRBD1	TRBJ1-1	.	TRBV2	TGTGCCACCTTCTGGGACAGGGCAGCGGAGACTGAAGCTTTCTTT	CATFWDRAAETEAFF
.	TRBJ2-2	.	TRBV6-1	TGTGCCAGCCTGAGGTGGACCGGGGAGCTGTTTTTT	CASLRWTGELFF
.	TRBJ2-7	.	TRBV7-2	TGTGCCAGCAGTGTAGCCACCTCCAGCTCCTACGAGCAGTACTTC	CASSVATSSSYEQYF
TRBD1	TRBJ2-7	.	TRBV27	TGTGCCAGCAGTTCTTTTGGACAGGGACGCGAGCAGTACTTC	CASSSFGQGREQYF
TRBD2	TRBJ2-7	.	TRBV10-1	TGCGCCAGTGCGGGACTAGCGGGAATAACGCAGTACTTC	CASAGLAGITQYF